Listed below are T cell receptor beta chains from one sample, sequenced in a study of T cells after yellow fever vaccination. TCRdb analysed the 5' RACE reads with MiXCR anew, one entry per CDR3 protein. The sample records 550,000 or so distinct CDR3 sequences, 15% to 20% being singletons. The sample here was PBMCs, taken 15 days after the yellow fever booster vaccination. The source of these receptors is a man younger than 45 who received the YFV17D yellow fever vaccine. CDR3s include the opening cysteine and the closing phenylalanine or tryptophan. A D gene is named only where the DNA matches it firmly. The listing skips clone size in some rows; elsewhere it reads once, few, many or a size class.

clone_size	d_call	v_call	j_call	cdr3_aa	cdr3_nt
few	.	TRBV7-2	TRBJ2-5	CASSLAGVTETQYF	TGTGCCAGCAGCTTAGCGGGAGTGACGGAGACCCAGTACTTC
.	.	TRBV27	TRBJ2-7	CASSLVGGSTYEQYF	TGTGCCAGCAGTTTAGTAGGAGGGAGTACCTACGAGCAGTACTTC
few	.	TRBV6-1	TRBJ1-2	CASSPGPTPNYGYTF	TGTGCCAGCAGCCCGGGTCCCACCCCTAACTATGGCTACACCTTC
few	TRBD2	TRBV20-1	TRBJ2-1	CSVAGGRPTYNEQFF	TGCAGTGTTGCGGGCGGGAGGCCGACATACAATGAGCAGTTCTTC
.	TRBD2	TRBV5-1	TRBJ2-7	CASSPIAGSATYEQYF	TGCGCCAGCAGCCCCATAGCGGGTTCCGCCACCTACGAGCAGTACTTC
few	TRBD1	TRBV5-1	TRBJ2-3	CASSAGQGVSDTQYF	TGCGCCAGCAGCGCGGGACAGGGCGTGTCAGATACGCAGTATTTT
few	.	TRBV9	TRBJ2-5	CASSVWGRGPGETQYF	TGTGCCAGCAGCGTCTGGGGCAGGGGCCCCGGAGAGACCCAGTACTTC
.	.	TRBV10-3	TRBJ2-1	CAISVQRALSYNEQFF	TGTGCCATCAGTGTCCAGCGGGCCTTATCCTACAATGAGCAGTTCTTC
.	.	TRBV11-2	TRBJ2-7	CASSSPGTPLASRSEQYF	TGTGCCAGCAGCTCGCCCGGGACGCCCTTGGCTAGCCGATCCGAGCAGTACTTC
.	.	TRBV28	TRBJ1-2	CASRTLDRNYGYTF	TGTGCCAGCAGGACACTCGACAGGAACTATGGCTACACCTTC
few	.	TRBV29-1	TRBJ2-1	CSVELRGPGYNEQFF	TGCAGCGTTGAGCTTAGAGGGCCGGGCTACAATGAGCAGTTCTTC
few	.	TRBV12-3/TRBV12-4	TRBJ2-4	CASSFEQMKNIQYF	TGTGCCAGCAGTTTTGAACAGATGAAAAACATTCAGTACTTC
few	TRBD1	TRBV20-1	TRBJ2-7	CSAQNRQGRTYEQYF	TGCAGTGCTCAAAATCGACAGGGGCGGACCTACGAGCAGTACTTC
.	.	TRBV5-1	TRBJ2-7	CASSLPDRNHYEQYF	TGCGCCAGCAGCTTGCCCGACAGGAACCACTACGAGCAGTACTTC
few	TRBD2	TRBV27	TRBJ2-5	CASSISGTSGQETQYF	TGTGCCAGCAGTATCTCCGGGACTAGCGGGCAAGAGACCCAGTACTTC
few	.	TRBV24-1	TRBJ2-3	CATSEKFAQYF	TGTGCCACCAGTGAAAAGTTCGCGCAGTATTTT
.	.	TRBV20-1	TRBJ2-5	CSASSQETQYF	TGCAGTGCTAGCAGTCAAGAGACCCAGTACTTC
many	.	TRBV30	TRBJ2-3	CAWGRASPDTQYF	TGTGCCTGGGGCAGGGCCTCCCCAGATACGCAGTATTTT
few	.	TRBV20-1	TRBJ1-6	CSAVDSYNSPLHF	TGCAGTGCGGTGGACAGTTATAATTCACCCCTCCACTTT
.	TRBD1	TRBV7-9	TRBJ2-7	CASSAWRDRGPSYEQYF	TGTGCCAGCAGCGCCTGGCGGGACAGGGGTCCATCCTACGAGCAGTACTTC
.	.	TRBV24-1	TRBJ2-1	CATSDLQGPYNEQFF	TGTGCCACCAGTGATCTACAGGGTCCCTACAATGAGCAGTTCTTC
few	TRBD2	TRBV7-2	TRBJ2-7	CASSLGTSGNEQYF	TGTGCCAGCAGCTTAGGGACTAGCGGGAACGAGCAGTACTTC
few	.	TRBV12-5	TRBJ2-4	CASGIGVAKNIQYF	TGTGCTAGTGGAATAGGGGTGGCCAAAAACATTCAGTACTTC
few	.	TRBV12-3/TRBV12-4	TRBJ2-5	CASRRGVGQETQYF	TGTGCCAGCAGGAGGGGGGTGGGTCAAGAGACCCAGTACTTC
.	TRBD2	TRBV2	TRBJ2-5	CASTSRGLAGGRETQYF	TGTGCCAGCACCTCCCGAGGACTAGCGGGAGGTAGAGAGACCCAGTACTTC
.	TRBD2	TRBV7-8	TRBJ2-1	CASSLPAAGGYNEQFF	TGTGCCAGCAGCTTACCGGCCGCGGGGGGGTACAATGAGCAGTTCTTC
.	.	TRBV6-5	TRBJ2-3	CASSIQQGSTQYF	TGTGCCAGCAGTATACAACAGGGTTCAACGCAGTATTTT
.	TRBD2	TRBV11-2	TRBJ2-5	CASSLPGGPETQYF	TGTGCCAGCAGCTTACCGGGAGGGCCAGAGACCCAGTACTTC
many	.	TRBV7-2	TRBJ1-2	CASSLVVGYTF	TGTGCCAGCAGCTTAGTGGTTGGCTACACCTTC
.	.	TRBV20-1	TRBJ2-7	CSASSAARPTAYEQYF	TGCAGTGCTAGTTCGGCAGCCAGACCTACGGCCTACGAGCAGTACTTC
.	TRBD1	TRBV6-2/TRBV6-3	TRBJ1-5	CASSSGTGGSNQPQHF	TGTGCCAGCAGCTCCGGGACAGGGGGCTCCAATCAGCCCCAGCATTTT
few	.	TRBV20-1	TRBJ2-3	CSPWGRTDTQYF	TGCAGTCCATGGGGGCGAACAGATACGCAGTATTTT
few	TRBD2	TRBV20-1	TRBJ2-1	CSARGLADYNEQFF	TGCAGTGCTAGGGGACTAGCGGACTACAATGAGCAGTTCTTC
few	.	TRBV10-1	TRBJ2-2	CASSGTGYGELFF	TGCGCCAGCAGTGGTACAGGTTACGGGGAGCTGTTTTTT
few	.	TRBV7-9	TRBJ2-7	CASSPIGRYEQYF	TGTGCCAGCAGCCCCATAGGACGATACGAGCAGTACTTC
.	TRBD1	TRBV23-1	TRBJ2-5	CASSQVGKGAVETQYF	TGCGCCAGCAGTCAAGTCGGAAAGGGGGCCGTAGAGACCCAGTACTTC
.	.	TRBV19	TRBJ2-7	CASSPEGLSYEQYF	TGTGCCAGTTCCCCGGAGGGCCTCTCCTACGAGCAGTACTTC
few	.	TRBV7-2	TRBJ2-5	CASREWETQYF	TGTGCCAGCAGGGAATGGGAGACCCAGTACTTC
.	.	TRBV12-3/TRBV12-4	TRBJ2-4	CASRWTILAKNIQYF	TGTGCCAGCAGATGGACCATCCTAGCCAAAAACATTCAGTACTTC
.	.	TRBV6-5	TRBJ1-5	CASSYWSRVAHNQPQHF	TGTGCCAGCAGTTACTGGAGTCGTGTAGCCCACAATCAGCCCCAGCATTTT
few	TRBD2	TRBV20-1	TRBJ2-3	CSVTGTSGTDTQYF	TGCAGTGTAACCGGGACTAGCGGGACAGATACGCAGTATTTT
.	.	TRBV7-9	TRBJ1-1	CASSLGDSTKGFF	TGTGCCAGCAGCTTAGGGGACTCAACTAAAGGTTTCTTT
.	.	TRBV7-9	TRBJ2-7	CASTWGTHEQYF	TGTGCCAGCACCTGGGGGACCCACGAGCAGTACTTC
few	.	TRBV11-2	TRBJ2-2	CASSLDWVAGELFF	TGTGCCAGCAGCTTAGATTGGGTTGCCGGGGAGCTGTTTTTT
many	.	TRBV12-3/TRBV12-4	TRBJ2-2	CASSSGTGELFF	TGTGCCAGCAGTAGCGGAACCGGGGAGCTGTTTTTT
.	.	TRBV6-2/TRBV6-3	TRBJ2-7	CASSPQTTEQYF	TGTGCCAGCAGTCCACAGACCACCGAGCAGTACTTC
many	TRBD2	TRBV12-3/TRBV12-4	TRBJ2-1	CASSYGGEQFF	TGTGCCAGCAGTTACGGGGGGGAGCAGTTCTTC
.	.	TRBV4-3	TRBJ2-5	CASSPNSRGETQYF	TGCGCCAGCAGCCCCAACTCTAGGGGAGAGACCCAGTACTTC
.	.	TRBV14	TRBJ2-2	CASSLPGTHTGELFF	TGTGCCAGCAGCCTACCCGGGACCCACACCGGGGAGCTGTTTTTT
.	TRBD1	TRBV12-3/TRBV12-4	TRBJ2-6	CASSLSGTGGSGANVLTF	TGTGCCAGCAGTTTATCCGGGACAGGGGGCTCTGGGGCCAACGTCCTGACTTTC
.	TRBD2	TRBV11-2	TRBJ2-1	CASSLEFPSGNSYNEQFF	TGTGCCAGCAGCTTAGAGTTTCCTAGCGGTAACTCCTACAATGAGCAGTTCTTC
.	.	TRBV5-1	TRBJ2-3	CASSLQGRADTQYF	TGCGCCAGCAGCTTGCAGGGGAGGGCAGATACGCAGTATTTT
.	TRBD2	TRBV28	TRBJ2-3	CASSRTLADTDTQYF	TGTGCCAGCAGTCGAACTCTAGCGGACACAGATACGCAGTATTTT
.	.	TRBV20-1	TRBJ2-2	CSARRAWNTGELFF	TGCAGTGCTAGGAGGGCCTGGAACACCGGGGAGCTGTTTTTT
few	TRBD1	TRBV29-1	TRBJ2-2	CSVVGDRNTGELFF	TGCAGCGTTGTAGGGGACAGAAACACCGGGGAGCTGTTTTTT
few	.	TRBV24-1	TRBJ2-5	CATSDKGMAETQYF	TGTGCCACCAGTGACAAGGGCATGGCGGAGACCCAGTACTTC
few	.	TRBV7-9	TRBJ2-7	CASSSIQRSYEQYF	TGTGCCAGCAGCTCAATACAGAGGTCCTACGAGCAGTACTTC
.	TRBD2	TRBV20-1	TRBJ2-2	CSARGGLAGGPGELFF	TGCAGTGCTAGAGGGGGACTAGCGGGAGGGCCCGGGGAGCTGTTTTTT
.	TRBD2	TRBV3-1	TRBJ2-5	CASSPLHMGGAETQYF	TGTGCCAGCAGCCCCCTTCATATGGGAGGGGCGGAGACCCAGTACTTC
.	TRBD1	TRBV5-6	TRBJ2-1	CASSLLTGESYNEQFF	TGTGCCAGCAGCCTATTAACAGGGGAATCCTACAATGAGCAGTTCTTC